Below, 31 T cell receptor beta chains from the same sample are listed, as sequenced in a study of T cells in Graves' hyperthyroidism and ophthalmopathy. RNA transcripts yielded amplified TCR beta CDR3 regions. First-round RT-PCR of the TCR CDR3 relied on the HTBI primer set. TCRdb re-called the multiplex PCR reads through MiXCR, storing one row per CDR3 protein. The profile shows about 570,000 distinct CDR3 sequences, about half of them singletons. The specimen was peripheral blood or thyroid tissue (not recorded which). These receptors were taken from an adult woman with Graves' disease, either hyperthyroidism or ophthalmopathy (not recorded which).

In this sample, this clonotype turned up many times. This chain joins TRBV5-1 and TRBJ1-4; unclear D gene. Germline lookup yields CDR1 SGHRS and CDR2 YFSETQ. Trimming pared 3 bases from V and 6 bases from J, leaving 12 bases between. The CDR3 length is 14 residues. CDR3 residues: CASSSDRGDEKLFF. In DNA form, the CDR3 reads TGCGCCAGCAGCTCGGATAGAGGAGATGAAAAACTGTTTTTT.

This clonotype was seen repeatedly, ten times or more. The chain has TRBV4-2 and TRBJ1-1, with 8 bases fitting TRBD1. Germline CDR1 and CDR2: LGHNA and YNFKEQ. V gave up 0 bases and J gave up 1 base; unmatched junction bases: 7. The CDR3 loop spans 17 amino acids. CDR3 coding DNA: TGTGCCAGCAGCCAAGATCTTTGGACAGGGCGGAACACTGAAGCTTTCTTT. Its translation is CASSQDLWTGRNTEAFF.

The sample holds one count of this clonotype. V usage is TRBV11-2 and J usage is TRBJ1-3; D is unresolved. CDR3 length equals 17 residues. Germline V CDR1 and CDR2: SGHAT, FQNNGV. Trimming took 0 bases from V and 0 from J, leaving 12 bases between them. The CDR3 loop is CASSLDPGRSSGNTIYF. In DNA, the CDR3 is TGTGCCAGCAGCTTAGATCCGGGCAGGAGCTCTGGAAACACCATATATTTT.

About this clonotype: The final CDR3 position lacks the conserved phenylalanine or tryptophan, pointing to a likely read error. The DNA is omitted, as the CDR3 cannot be located on it reliably, and the CDR3 follows TCRdb's listing. The rearrangement uses TRBV7-9 and TRBJ2-5; the table's D call of TRBD1 was not tested on the DNA. The CDR3 comprises 15 residues, both ends counted. Germline V gene data show CDR1 as SEHNR and CDR2 as FQNEAQ (reference sequence). The CDR3 protein is CASSSRDRDGYTFGS.

The chain joins TRBV7-6 to TRBJ1-1; 7 bases fit TRBD1. Germline-derived CDR1 and CDR2 are SGHVS and FNYEAQ. This CDR3 spans 15 amino acids. V was clipped by 9 bases and J by 1 base; unmatched bases: 11. The CDR3 reads CASHGRGGRNTEAFF. CDR3 DNA sequence: TGTGCCAGTCATGGCAGGGGGGGGAGGAACACTGAAGCTTTCTTT.

This clonotype was counted many times. The rearrangement links TRBV7-9 to TRBJ2-5, with 9 bases identical to TRBD2. From germline, CDR1 is SEHNR and CDR2 FQNEAQ (reference sequence). V dropped 3 bases and J dropped 5; count of bases not matched to a gene: 4. CDR3 length: 14 amino acids. The CDR3 DNA reads as TGTGCCAGCAGCTTGGGGACTAGCCACGAGACCCAGTACTTC. Translation: CASSLGTSHETQYF.

This chain uses TRBV28 with TRBJ2-2; a possible D gene is TRBD1 (6 bases). This CDR3 is built from 15 residues. V was shortened by 5 bases and J by 5 bases, with 15 bases between the two germline ends. The germline V gene encodes CDR1 MDHEN and CDR2 SYDVKM. CDR3 DNA sequence: TGTGCCAGCAGTGCAAGAACAGGGCTTACCGGGGAGCTGTTTTTT. Its translation: CASSARTGLTGELFF.

This clonotype has at least ten counts. This chain links TRBV7-9 with TRBJ2-7; D uncertain. In germline, CDR1 is SEHNR, CDR2 FQNEAQ (reference sequence). Trimming left V 5 bases short and J 5 bases short, with 13 bases between. The CDR3 totals 13 residues. The CDR3 bases are TGTGCCAGCAGCCCGAGGACCTGGGACGAGCAGTACTTC. It translates to CASSPRTWDEQYF. Based on the CDR3 plus reference TRBV7-9 and TRBJ2-7, the full variable domain is DTGVSQNPRHKITKRGQNVTFRCDPISEHNRLYWYRQTLGQGPEFLTYFQNEAQLEKSRLLSDRFSAERPKGSFSTLEIQRTEQGDSAMYLCASSPRTWDEQYFGPGTRLTVT.

The sample holds many counts of this clonotype. The rearrangement links TRBV2 to TRBJ1-4, with D perhaps matching TRBD1 (5 bases). The V end was cut by 6 bases, the J end by 4 bases, with 12 bases between. Germline V gives CDR1 SNHLY, CDR2 FYNNEI. The CDR3 is 14 residues long. DNA for the CDR3: TGTGCCAGCAGGCCGGGACCGAATAATGAAAAACTGTTTTTT. Residues: CASRPGPNNEKLFF.

In this sample, this clonotype turned up once. This chain uses TRBV29-1 with TRBJ2-7; 8 bases agree with TRBD1. This CDR3 has 13 amino acids. The V gene's germline CDR1 is SQVTM and CDR2 ANQGSEA. V gave up 5 bases and J gave up 6 bases; unmatched junction bases: 9. The CDR3 is CSVSGRGRSEQYF. In nucleotides, the CDR3 is TGCAGCGTTTCGGGCAGGGGGCGAAGCGAGCAGTACTTC.

This clonotype was seen ten or more times. The gene calls are TRBV20-1 and TRBJ1-2, with 8 bases aligning to TRBD1. The CDR3 has 14 amino acids. Germline lookup yields CDR1 DFQATT and CDR2 SNEGSKA (reference sequence). With 0 bases clipped from V and 3 bases from J, the junction kept 3 bases outside the gene matches. As DNA, the CDR3 is TGCAGTGCTAGAGATTTACAGGGGGACTATGGCTACACCTTC. This sequence encodes CSARDLQGDYGYTF.

The chain carries TRBV28 and TRBJ2-5, with a possible D match to TRBD1 (5 bases). The CDR3 consists of 13 residues. The germline V gene encodes CDR1 MDHEN and CDR2 SYDVKM. V dropped 3 bases and J dropped 3 bases, with 8 bases sitting between them. The DNA for the CDR3 is TGTGCCAGCAGTTTTTTCAGGGAAGAGACCCAGTACTTC. Its protein is CASSFFREETQYF.

The gene calls are TRBV2 and TRBJ1-4, with D possibly being TRBD1 (6 bases). Trimming took off 6 bases at V and 7 bases at J, with 9 bases between the two ends. CDR3 size: 12 residues. CDR1 is SNHLY, CDR2 FYNNEI, per germline. For the CDR3, the DNA is TGTGCCAGCAGGGACAGACGTGAAAAACTGTTTTTT. Residues: CASRDRREKLFF.

The chain recombines TRBV10-3 with TRBJ1-1; 10 bases match TRBD1. Losses at the gene ends were 8 bases for V and 5 bases for J; bases not matched to a gene: 8. CDR3 length: 14 amino acids. CDR1 and CDR2 from the germline V gene are ENHRY and SYGVKD. In DNA form, the CDR3 reads TGTGCCATCTCAGGGGACAGGGGCGAGACTGAAGCTTTCTTT. This translates into CAISGDRGETEAFF.

This clonotype was observed a few times. This clone may be a read error of a much larger clone one base away. The rearrangement uses TRBV5-6 and TRBJ2-7; 8 bases agree with TRBD2. Trimming removed 4 bases from V and 5 bases from J; junction bases left unmatched: 5. CDR1 SGHDT and CDR2 YYEEEE come from the germline V gene. This CDR3 contains 13 residues. CDR3 sequence: CASSGTSPNEQYF. The CDR3 coding sequence is TGTGCCAGCAGCGGGACTAGTCCGAACGAGCAGTACTTC.

This clonotype came up many times. The chain has TRBV15 and TRBJ2-7, with a tentative D call TRBD1 (6 bases). CDR3 size: 16 residues. V dropped 5 bases and J dropped 4 bases, with 21 bases sitting between them. CDR1 is LNHNV, CDR2 YYDKDF, per germline (reference sequence). The CDR3 protein is CATSGRDGTSLYEQYF. The CDR3 coding sequence is TGTGCCACCAGCGGCAGAGATGGGACATCGCTTTACGAGCAGTACTTC. The full variable domain, its missing parts supplied by reference TRBV15 and TRBJ2-7, is DAMVIQNPRYQVTQFGKPVTLSCSQTLNHNVMYWYQQKSSQAPKLLFHYYDKDFNNEADTPDNFQSRRPNTSFCFLDIRSPGLGDTAMYLCATSGRDGTSLYEQYFGPGTRLTVT.

This clonotype was found many times. The rearrangement uses TRBV20-1 and TRBJ1-5; D ambiguous. The CDR3 totals 12 residues. Deletions cut 3 bases from V and 5 bases from J, with 8 bases between. In germline, CDR1 is DFQATT, CDR2 SNEGSKA (reference sequence). The CDR3 spells CSASYQDQPQHF. The CDR3 DNA is TGCAGTGCTAGCTATCAGGATCAGCCCCAGCATTTT.

The chain combines TRBV2 with TRBJ1-1; TRBD1 might be the D (5 bases). CDR1 is SNHLY and CDR2 is FYNNEI in the germline V gene. The CDR3 loop spans 13 amino acids. The ends were cut back, 9 bases at V and 6 bases at J, with 17 bases in the middle. The CDR3 region is CARSTGGMAEAFF. CDR3 nucleotides: TGTGCCAGATCGACGGGGGGTATGGCTGAAGCTTTCTTT.

At least ten counts were recorded for this clonotype. CDR3 sequence: CASSASTRRAFF. The DNA for the CDR3 is TGTGCCAGCAGTGCCTCAACCCGGCGAGCTTTCTTT. The chain joins TRBV6-1 to TRBJ1-1; no definite D call. V lost 4 bases and J 10 bases, leaving 13 bases between the germline ends. CDR1 and CDR2 (germline): MNHNS, SASEGT. This CDR3 spans 12 amino acids.

This clonotype was picked up many times. The rearrangement joins TRBV6-1 to TRBJ1-5, with D unresolved. The CDR3 consists of 13 residues. CDR1 is MNHNS and CDR2 is SASEGT in the germline V gene. The V and J ends lost 3 bases and 8 bases respectively, with 11 bases between them. The CDR3 DNA follows: TGTGCCAGCAGTGATCTTGGGTTGGAGCCCCAGCATTTT. Translation: CASSDLGLEPQHF.

This clonotype was picked up many times. This rearrangement joins TRBV5-1 to TRBJ1-5, with D possibly being TRBD1 (5 bases). V was trimmed by 5 bases and J by 4 bases, leaving 16 bases between them. The CDR3 runs to 15 residues. Germline lookup yields CDR1 SGHRS and CDR2 YFSETQ. The CDR3 is CASRPGVGRNQPQHF. CDR3 coding DNA: TGCGCCAGCAGACCGGGGGTGGGAAGGAATCAGCCCCAGCATTTT.

Ten or more counts support this clonotype. The rearrangement links TRBV27 to TRBJ1-1; the D is unclear. CDR3 length: 13 residues. Germline loops: CDR1 MNHEY, CDR2 SMNVEV (reference sequence). V was pared by 2 bases and J by 9 bases, with 13 bases between. CDR3 sequence reads: CASSLIGESQAFF. The CDR3 nucleotides read TGTGCCAGCAGTTTAATCGGGGAGTCTCAAGCTTTCTTT.

This clonotype was observed a few times. This rearrangement joins TRBV7-2 to TRBJ1-1; maybe TRBD1 (5 bases). Germline CDR1 SGHTA, CDR2 FQGNSA. Trimming removed 6 bases at V and 8 bases at J, with 19 bases between. The CDR3 loop spans 14 amino acids. The CDR3, as DNA: TGTGCCAGCAGTCCCCGGCGGGAGGGGCTGGAAGCTTTCTTT. Protein product: CASSPRREGLEAFF.

This clonotype came up many times. The chain employs TRBV20-1 and TRBJ1-5; D unclear. Germline CDR1 and CDR2: DFQATT and SNEGSKA (reference sequence). The V end lost 4 bases, the J end lost 6 bases, and 16 bases lay between the germline ends. The CDR3 totals 14 residues. CDR3 coding DNA: TGCAGTGCTAAGGTTCCGGGTACAACTCAGCCCCAGCATTTT. Amino acids: CSAKVPGTTQPQHF.

This chain joins TRBV7-9 and TRBJ1-3, with a weak D call TRBD1 (6 bases). The CDR3 is 16 residues long. V was pared by 3 bases and J by 0 bases, with 12 bases between. Germline CDR1 is SEHNR and CDR2 is FQNEAQ (reference sequence). CDR3 DNA sequence: TGTGCCAGCAGCTTTAGTTCCAGGGGCTCTGGAAACACCATATATTTT. Its translation: CASSFSSRGSGNTIYF.

This clonotype was found many times. The chain carries TRBV5-6 and TRBJ1-1; D gene uncertain. This CDR3 has 13 amino acids. V was pared by 3 bases and J by 7 bases, with 13 bases between. From germline, CDR1 is SGHDT and CDR2 YYEEEE. CDR3 DNA sequence: TGTGCCAGCAGCTCCTTCGGACCGGGTGAAGCTTTCTTT. Translation gives CASSSFGPGEAFF. Variable domain in full (rest from reference TRBV5-6 and TRBJ1-1): DAGVTQSPTHLIKTRGQQVTLRCSPKSGHDTVSWYQQALGQGPQFIFQYYEEEERQRGNFPDRFSGHQFPNYSSELNVNALLLGDSALYLCASSSFGPGEAFFGQGTRLTVV.

As concerns this clonotype: At one end the junction does not follow the germline gene, possibly because of a read error. The chain links TRBV7-8 to TRBJ2-2; tentatively, D is TRBD2 (5 bases). Germline CDR1 and CDR2: SGHVS and FQNEAQ. CDR3 length: 13 amino acids. Here the CDR3 DNA reads TGTGCCAGCAGTTTAGCGCTAGGAGCGGAGCTGTTTTTT. Residues: CASSLALGAELFF.

In this sample, this clonotype turned up many times. This rearrangement joins TRBV18 to TRBJ1-4; perhaps TRBD1 as D (5 bases). Germline V lookup: CDR1 KGHSH, CDR2 LQKENI. Between the trimmed V and J ends, which lost 3 bases and 8 bases, there was a span of 10 bases. The CDR3 runs to 13 residues. CDR3 loop: CASSPRVEEKLFF. The CDR3 bases are TGTGCCAGCTCACCCAGGGTGGAGGAAAAACTGTTTTTT.

Regarding this clonotype: At one end, the junction sequence differs from germline, possibly due to a read error. The V and J genes are TRBV29-1 and TRBJ1-1; weak D call: TRBD1 (6 bases). This CDR3 is built from 11 residues. Germline CDR1 reads SQVTM; CDR2 reads ANQGSEA. In DNA form, the CDR3 reads TGCAGCGCTCAGGGGTACACTAAAGCTTTCTTT. This encodes CSAQGYTKAFF.

This clonotype was recorded a few times. The V call is TRBV10-3, the J call TRBJ1-6; a possible D gene is TRBD1 (5 bases). The germline V and J ends were trimmed by 6 bases and 7 bases, with 13 bases remaining between them. There are 14 residues in the CDR3. Germline V gene lookup returns CDR1 ENHRY and CDR2 SYGVKD. The CDR3 reads CAIRPGTMNSPLHF. The CDR3 DNA reads as TGTGCCATCAGGCCCGGGACGATGAATTCACCCCTCCACTTT.

The chain recombines TRBV18 with TRBJ2-7; the D is unclear. V was clipped by 4 bases and J by 6 bases, with 7 bases between them. Germline CDR1 reads KGHSH; CDR2 reads LQKENI. The CDR3 has 11 residues. In nucleotides, the CDR3 is TGTGCCAGCTCACATACGACCGAGCAGTACTTC. Translation: CASSHTTEQYF.